Shown below are 16 T cell receptor beta chains from a single sample sequenced in a study of cytomegalovirus exposure and HLA in healthy donors. The PCR contained 60 Vbeta and 13 Jbeta primers. Measured with immunoSEQ multiplex PCR; TCRdb has only the in-frame clones, and not every one. Counted here are roughly 73,000 clones, 70% to 80% occurring once; the ten biggest clones make up approximately 3.4%. The sample consisted of PBMCs. The source of these receptors is a man in his forties or fifties in good health and CMV-seronegative.

The CDR3 loop is CASSLAPGTGKSTEAFF. The CDR3 DNA is TGTGCCAGCAGCTTGGCCCCCGGGACAGGGAAGTCCACTGAAGCTTTCTTT. The rearrangement uses TRBV5-5 and TRBJ1-1; 9 bases match TRBD1. Germline V lookup: CDR1 SGHKS, CDR2 YYEKEE (reference sequence). This CDR3 has 17 amino acids. V was clipped by 0 bases and J by 4 bases; unmatched bases: 10.

This sequence joins TRBV18 and TRBJ2-7; D remains unclear. The germline gives CDR1 KGHSH, CDR2 LQKENI. The V gene lost 0 bases and the J gene lost 9 bases, with 15 bases spanning the gap. The CDR3 covers 14 residues. CDR3 amino acids: CASSPPSQASGQYF. The CDR3 region has the DNA TGTGCCAGCTCACCACCGAGCCAGGCCTCTGGGCAGTACTTC.

Notes on this clone: Sequence at one end of the junction differs from germline and may be a read error. The gene calls are TRBV10-3 and TRBJ1-4; maybe TRBD1 (6 bases). The CDR3 length is 13 residues. Germline values: CDR1 ENHRY, CDR2 SYGVKD. CDR3 region: CATSAGDTEKLFF. As DNA, the CDR3 is TGTGCCACCAGTGCTGGGGACACAGAAAAACTGTTTTTT.

Of note for this clone: The germline gene is not matched at one end of the junction; a read error may be the cause. This sequence joins TRBV7-7 and TRBJ2-7, with D unclear. There are 15 residues in the CDR3. CDR1 and CDR2 (germline): SSHAT, FNYEAQ (reference sequence). CDR3 in amino acids: CASSPSSVSSYEQYF. The DNA for the CDR3 is TGTGCTAGCAGTCCCTCTTCGGTAAGCTCCTACGAGCAGTACTTC.

V gene TRBV15 combines with J gene TRBJ1-5; 9 bases are a match to TRBD1. The CDR3 is made up of 14 amino acids. Losses at the gene ends were 5 bases for V and 6 bases for J; bases not matched to a gene: 5. Looked up from germline, CDR1 is LNHNV and CDR2 is YYDKDF (reference sequence). The CDR3 DNA reads TGTGCCACCAGCTGGGACAGGGAGGGTCAGCCCCAGCATTTT. This gives the protein CATSWDREGQPQHF.

This chain connects TRBV9 to TRBJ2-7, with 8 bases lining up with TRBD1. The V and J ends lost 0 bases and 3 bases, in that order; junction bases with no gene match: 2. CDR1 and CDR2 from the germline V gene are SGDLS and YYNGEE. The CDR3 is made up of 14 amino acids. CDR3 DNA: TGTGCCAGCAGCGTAGGGACAGGGATCTACGAGCAGTACTTC. Its protein product is CASSVGTGIYEQYF.

This chain connects TRBV29-1 to TRBJ2-5; possible D gene TRBD2, 7 bases. The DNA end is a closer match to TRBJ2-7, so the J assignment may be wrong. Per germline, CDR1 SQVTM and CDR2 ANQGSEA. CDR3 length equals 15 residues. As DNA, the CDR3 is TGCAGCGTTGCCCGTGTCGGGGGGCCGCCCTACGAGCAGTACTTC. The encoded protein is CSVARVGGPPYEQYF.

This chain connects TRBV14 to TRBJ2-1; 16 bases match TRBD2. With 5 bases clipped from V and 4 bases from J, the junction kept 14 bases outside the gene matches. The CDR3 covers 20 residues. Germline V gene lookup returns CDR1 SGHDN and CDR2 FVKESK. CDR3 nucleotides: TGTGCCAGCAGCAACCAAGGAGATCCGGGACTAGCGGGGGGGTACAATGAGCAGTTCTTC. Its translation is CASSNQGDPGLAGGYNEQFF.

The CDR3 region is CAWSVKDRVFQPQHF. The CDR3 DNA is TGTGCCTGGAGTGTAAAGGACAGGGTGTTTCAGCCCCAGCATTTT. The chain links TRBV30 to TRBJ1-5, with TRBD1 matching 8 bases. There are 15 residues in the CDR3. Germline values: CDR1 GTSNPN, CDR2 SVGIG (reference sequence). Losses at the gene ends were 0 bases for V and 6 bases for J; bases not matched to a gene: 7.

This chain uses TRBV4-1 with TRBJ2-7; 9 positions agree with TRBD2. The CDR3 has 15 amino acids. After removal of 5 bases from V and 0 bases from J, the junction contained 5 bases not matched to a gene. Germline assignment: CDR1 MGHRA and CDR2 YSYEKL. The CDR3 region has the DNA TGCGCCAGCAGCTTTAGCGGGGGCTACTCCTACGAGCAGTACTTC. This translates into CASSFSGGYSYEQYF.

This clone was detected only a few times. The CDR3 coding sequence is TGTGCCAGCAGCCCCGACATAGTTGGCTCCTACGAGCAGTACTTC. It translates to CASSPDIVGSYEQYF. The chain combines TRBV5-6 with TRBJ2-7; D is unclear. The CDR3 runs to 15 residues. The V and J ends lost 4 bases and 0 bases respectively, with 14 bases between them. Germline V gene data show CDR1 as SGHDT and CDR2 as YYEEEE.

The chain couples TRBV7-8 to TRBJ1-5; 7 positions match TRBD1. The CDR3 loop spans 16 amino acids. The ends lost 3 bases at V and 5 bases at J; junction bases unmatched: 10. The germline gives CDR1 SGHVS, CDR2 FQNEAQ. In DNA form, the CDR3 reads TGTGCCAGCAGCTTCCAGCCGGGACAGAGAGATCAGCCCCAGCATTTT. Translated, it gives CASSFQPGQRDQPQHF.

This chain links TRBV5-1 with TRBJ2-5, with 7 bases aligning to TRBD1. Germline V gene data show CDR1 as SGHRS and CDR2 as YFSETQ. The CDR3 runs to 14 residues. J gave up 4 bases and V 4 bases, and 7 bases lay outside the gene matches. CDR3 sequence reads: CASSLGTALETQYF. The CDR3 region has the DNA TGCGCCAGCAGCCTCGGGACAGCCCTAGAGACCCAGTACTTC.

This chain links TRBV7-3 with TRBJ2-6; a weak D match, TRBD2 (5 bases). CDR1 is SGHTA, CDR2 FQGTGA, per germline. This CDR3 contains 15 residues. The V gene lost 5 bases and the J gene lost 2 bases, with 10 bases spanning the gap. The CDR3 is CASSPERAGANVLTF. The CDR3, as DNA: TGTGCCAGCAGCCCTGAGAGGGCTGGGGCCAACGTCCTGACTTTC.

This clone came up many times. The chain combines TRBV6-6 with TRBJ1-1; D possibly corresponds to TRBD1 (5 bases). The germline V and J ends were trimmed by 5 bases and 1 base, with 8 bases remaining between them. The CDR3 runs to 13 residues. Per the germline V gene, CDR1 is MNHNY and CDR2 is SVGAGI (reference sequence). CDR3 nucleotide sequence: TGTGCCAGCAGTAAGACAGAGAACACTGAAGCTTTCTTT. Translated: CASSKTENTEAFF.

V gene TRBV5-4 combines with J gene TRBJ2-3; D possibly corresponds to TRBD2 (7 bases). Trimming left V 2 bases short and J 3 bases short, with 13 bases between. Looked up from germline, CDR1 is SGHNT and CDR2 is YYREEE (reference sequence). The CDR3 is made up of 15 amino acids. Written as DNA, the CDR3 is TGTGCCAGCAGCTTTGGGGGGGCCGGGACAGATACGCAGTATTTT. It translates to CASSFGGAGTDTQYF.